The rows below give T cell receptor beta chains drawn from one sample of a study of cytomegalovirus exposure and HLA in healthy donors. Using immunoSEQ multiplex PCR, the repertoire was profiled, and TCRdb retains in-frame clones only, with some absent. Among 100,000 to 150,000 clones listed, just over 70% were seen once. The sequenced material came from PBMCs. Receptor source: a woman in her fifties or sixties in good health and CMV-seropositive. Both conserved end residues are part of each CDR3. Fields, in order: V gene, J gene, clone size, D gene, CDR3 DNA, CDR3 protein. A D gene is named only where the DNA matches it firmly. Part of the rows lack a size; the others show once, few, many or a class for expanded clones.

>TRBV18|TRBJ2-3|-|-
TGTGCCAGCTCACCTCCGGGAGATACGCAGTATTTT
CASSPPGDTQYF
>TRBV19|TRBJ2-7|-|-
TGTGCCAGTAGTGACCGGGGAGGGGGACCCTACGAGCAGTACTTC
CASSDRGGGPYEQYF
>TRBV14|TRBJ2-7|-|-
TGTGCCAGCAGCCCGTTTGCGGCGATTGCAACCTACGAGCAGTACTTC
CASSPFAAIATYEQYF
>TRBV7-9|TRBJ2-2|-|TRBD1
TGTGCCAGCAGCTACCGGGACAGGGGCTGGACCGGGGAGCTGTTTTTT
CASSYRDRGWTGELFF
>TRBV7-2|TRBJ1-4|few|TRBD1
TGTGCCAGCAGCTTGTTACAGGGGTCTTGGACTAATGAAAAACTGTTTTTT
CASSLLQGSWTNEKLFF
>TRBV7-6|TRBJ1-3|-|-
TGTGCCAGCAGCTATCAGGGTGTCTCTGGAAACACCATATATTTT
CASSYQGVSGNTIYF
>TRBV18|TRBJ1-2|-|TRBD1
TGTGCCAGCTCACCTGGGACAGGGAACTATGGCTACACCTTC
CASSPGTGNYGYTF
>TRBV10-3|TRBJ2-1|few|TRBD1
TGTGCCATCAGTGTCGGACAGGTGGGTATATACAATGAGCAGTTCTTC
CAISVGQVGIYNEQFF
>TRBV14|TRBJ1-2|few|-
TGTGCCAGCAGCTCAGGAGTCCCGACAGAGCGGGCCATTTATGGCTACACCTTC
CASSSGVPTERAIYGYTF
>TRBV5-1|TRBJ1-2|-|TRBD1
TGCGCCAGCAGCTTGCGGGCAGGGGGAGAGTATGGCTACACCTTC
CASSLRAGGEYGYTF
>TRBV6-5|TRBJ2-1|-|TRBD2
TGTGCCAGCAGTATTGCGGGGGATGAGCAGTTCTTC
CASSIAGDEQFF